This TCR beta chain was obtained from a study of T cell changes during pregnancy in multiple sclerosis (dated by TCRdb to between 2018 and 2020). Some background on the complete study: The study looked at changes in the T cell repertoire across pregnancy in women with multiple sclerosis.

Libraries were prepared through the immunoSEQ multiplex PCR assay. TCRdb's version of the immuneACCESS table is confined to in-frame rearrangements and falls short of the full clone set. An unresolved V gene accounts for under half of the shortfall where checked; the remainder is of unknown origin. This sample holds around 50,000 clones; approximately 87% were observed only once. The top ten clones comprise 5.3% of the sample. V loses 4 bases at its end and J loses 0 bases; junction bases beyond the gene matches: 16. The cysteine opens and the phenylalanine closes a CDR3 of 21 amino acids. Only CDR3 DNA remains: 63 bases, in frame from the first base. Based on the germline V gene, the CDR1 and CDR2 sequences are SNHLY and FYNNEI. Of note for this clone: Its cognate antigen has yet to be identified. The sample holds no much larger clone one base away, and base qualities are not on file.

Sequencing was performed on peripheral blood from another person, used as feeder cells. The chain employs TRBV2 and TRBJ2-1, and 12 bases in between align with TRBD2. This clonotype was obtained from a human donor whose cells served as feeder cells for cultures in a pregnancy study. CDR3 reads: CASSAPTLAGGPLNSYNEQFF. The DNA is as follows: TGTGCCAGCAGTGCTCCCACACTAGCGGGGGGCCCACTAAACTCCTACAATGAGCAGTTCTTC.